This paragraph reports one T cell receptor (beta chain). Which antigen it targets is not known. There are no base qualities to consult, and no much larger clone falls within one base. The library was made by PCR. Sequencing took place on an Illumina HiSeq 4000. High-throughput sequencing was used to profile the TCR beta-chain CDR3 region of each patient. Under the source paper's analysis protocol: Drawing on CDR3 differences between clinicopathological groups, the researchers built a classifier meant to tell apart patients with distant-metastatic papillary thyroid cancer. To measure repertoire diversity the researchers used the Shannon index, while the Morisita-Horn index served to gauge how similar the tumor and blood repertoires were. The public sequencing data were trimmed at Q25 with fastp and processed into clonotypes with MiXCR by TCRdb, which kept only in-frame beta chains. None of the V and J calls come from the authors' own analysis; TCRdb made them. Within this sample are 10,000 to 15,000 clones, with 28% of them counted one time only. The ten largest clones take up 9.5% to 15% of the sample.

None of the patients had been given any treatment before thyroid surgery. The study retrospectively analysed patient clinical samples collected from about 2012 to 2018 using T-cell receptor beta sequencing. From the germline V gene, CDR1 is MNHNS and CDR2 is SASEGT. At the junction V is shortened by 1 base and J by 7 bases, with 11 bases in between. The CDR3 measures 13 amino acids from cysteine to phenylalanine. The only DNA kept is the CDR3, 39 bases in frame from the first base. The sample is drawn from a study of metastatic and nonmetastatic thyroid tumors (TCRdb year 2020). At the level of the whole study: The researchers compared repertoires between peripheral blood samples and tumor or nodule tissue samples from patients with malignant or benign thyroid disease.

Beyond this particular receptor, the publication reports: In both blood and tumor samples, TCR beta diversity was reported to be significantly higher in malignant tumors than in benign nodules.

The clonotype comes from a female donor with papillary thyroid cancer or a benign thyroid nodule (not recorded which). Some clones in this sample may be carry-over from other donors' samples. Sequencing used tumor tissue. The rearranged chain carries TRBV6-1 and TRBJ2-7; a confident D gene designation cannot be given. The CDR3 region: CASSEGSPGEQYF. The DNA sequence follows: TGTGCCAGCAGTGAAGGCTCTCCCGGGGAGCAGTACTTC.